One and the same sample provided the 3 T cell receptor beta chains below, sequenced in a study of blood T cell repertoires in COVID-19. The assay was immunoSEQ multiplex PCR, and TCRdb's table has in-frame clones only and misses some. The sample has about 160,000 clones, roughly 88% seen once. The sample was peripheral blood. These receptors were taken from a man in his 60s who had recovered from COVID-19.

This clone was counted a single time. J is TRBJ1-1 and V is TRBV3-1 (or the pseudogene TRBV3-2); D ambiguous. Trimming pared 1 base from V and 2 bases from J, leaving 11 bases between. The V gene's germline CDR1 is LGHDT and CDR2 YNNKEL (reference sequence). The CDR3 consists of 15 residues. The CDR3 DNA sequence: TGTGCCAGCAGCCAAGGCCCGAGCACTAACACTGAAGCTTTCTTT. Protein product: CASSQGPSTNTEAFF.

The CDR3 protein is CASSPGGGTYNEQFF. The CDR3 coding sequence is TGTGCCAGCTCACCAGGGGGCGGAACCTACAATGAGCAGTTCTTC. The V gene is TRBV18, the J gene TRBJ2-1; maybe TRBD1 (6 bases). V was trimmed by 2 bases and J by 2 bases, leaving 10 bases between them. CDR3 length: 15 residues. CDR1 is KGHSH and CDR2 is LQKENI in the germline V gene.

The chain couples TRBV11-1 to TRBJ2-2; D gene ambiguous. The CDR3 spans 15 residues. Germline V CDR1 and CDR2: SGHAT, FQDESV (reference sequence). V lost 0 bases to trimming and J lost 4 bases, with 9 bases between them. CDR3 residues: CASSLALRVTGELFF. In DNA form, the CDR3 reads TGTGCCAGCAGCTTAGCACTCCGGGTCACCGGGGAGCTGTTTTTT.